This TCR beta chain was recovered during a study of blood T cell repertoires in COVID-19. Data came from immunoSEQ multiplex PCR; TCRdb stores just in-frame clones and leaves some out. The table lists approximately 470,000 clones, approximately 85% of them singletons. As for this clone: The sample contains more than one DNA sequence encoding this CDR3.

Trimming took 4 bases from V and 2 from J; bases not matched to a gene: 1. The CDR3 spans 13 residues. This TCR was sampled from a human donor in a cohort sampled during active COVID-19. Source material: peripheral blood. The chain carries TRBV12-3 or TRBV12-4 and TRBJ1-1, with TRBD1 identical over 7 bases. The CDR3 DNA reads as TGTGCCAGCAGTTGGACAGGAAACACTGAAGCTTTCTTT. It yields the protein CASSWTGNTEAFF.